One and the same sample provided the 8 T cell receptor beta chains below, sequenced in a study of CD8+CD57+ T cells in acquired aplastic anemia. The authors sequenced patients whose flow cytometry had shown CD8+CD57+ cell expansion. CDR3 and TCR beta VDJ profiling relied on genomic DNA as the template. TCRdb passed the reads through MiXCR, listing each CDR3 protein once. The sample has approximately 100,000 distinct CDR3 sequences, about 66% seen once; the top ten hold about 62%. What was sequenced was sorted CD4+, CD8+, or CD8+CD57+ T cells (not recorded which) from PBMCs. Receptors were obtained from a human donor with aplastic anemia.

This clonotype was counted ten times or more. The CDR3, as DNA: TGTGCCAGCAGCCTGTCCCGGTGGGACGAGCAGTACTTC. As protein: CASSLSRWDEQYF. The genes are TRBV14 and TRBJ2-7; D is unclear. This CDR3 is built from 13 residues. V gave up 4 bases and J gave up 5 bases, with 12 bases separating them. In germline, CDR1 is SGHDN, CDR2 FVKESK.

This clonotype was counted ten times or more. The chain has TRBV6-4 and TRBJ2-3; 7 nucleotides align to TRBD1. V dropped 5 bases and J dropped 2; count of bases not matched to a gene: 4. The length of the CDR3 is 14 residues. Germline CDR1 reads MRHNA; CDR2 reads SNTAGT. Here the CDR3 DNA reads TGTGCCAGCAGTCCCGAGGGGGCCACAGATACGCAGTATTTT. It is translated as CASSPEGATDTQYF.

The chain links TRBV20-1 to TRBJ2-2; D gene unclear. V gave up 6 bases and J gave up 1 base, with 6 bases separating them. Germline values: CDR1 DFQATT, CDR2 SNEGSKA (reference sequence). The CDR3 loop spans 12 amino acids. The CDR3 protein is CSALKNTGELFF. Here the CDR3 DNA reads TGCAGTGCCCTCAAGAACACCGGGGAGCTGTTTTTT.

The chain couples TRBV20-1 to TRBJ2-1; D is ambiguous. Germline V gives CDR1 DFQATT, CDR2 SNEGSKA (reference sequence). This CDR3 is 13 amino acids long. The CDR3 DNA sequence: TGCAGCGTGGGATCTAGCTCCTACAATGAGCAGTTCTTC. It yields the protein CSVGSSSYNEQFF.

J is TRBJ2-5 and V is TRBV7-3, with unresolved D. Germline CDR1 SGHTA, CDR2 FQGTGA. The CDR3 runs to 13 residues. Trimming took off 1 base at V and 4 bases at J, with 7 bases between the two ends. The DNA of the CDR3 is TGTGCCAGCAGCTTAATGGCAGGAGAGACCCAGTACTTC. This encodes CASSLMAGETQYF.

The chain couples TRBV9 to TRBJ2-5; 8 nucleotides line up with TRBD2. The ends lost 0 bases at V and 7 bases at J; junction bases unmatched: 8. This CDR3 has 15 residues. CDR1 is SGDLS and CDR2 is YYNGEE in the germline V gene. CDR3 nucleotide sequence: TGTGCCAGCAGCGTAGGTAGGGTCGGGACTAGGACCCAGTACTTC. Translation gives CASSVGRVGTRTQYF.

The rearrangement links TRBV7-2 to TRBJ2-3, with TRBD1 identical over 10 bases. Germline-derived CDR1 and CDR2 are SGHTA and FQGNSA. Germline trimming cut 5 bases from V and 5 bases from J; bases unmatched to any gene: 4. This CDR3 is 14 amino acids long. Written as DNA, the CDR3 is TGTGCCAGCAGCATCCGGGACAGGGGAGATACGCAGTATTTT. Its translation: CASSIRDRGDTQYF. The full variable domain, with the rest looked up from reference TRBV7-2 and TRBJ2-3, is GAGVSQSPSNKVTEKGKDVELRCDPISGHTALYWYRQSLGQGLEFLIYFQGNSAPDKSGLPSDRFSAERTGGSVSTLTIQRTQQEDSAVYLCASSIRDRGDTQYFGPGTRLTVL.

The rearrangement uses TRBV20-1 and TRBJ2-1; 8 bases fit TRBD2. Germline CDR1 reads DFQATT; CDR2 reads SNEGSKA (reference sequence). The CDR3 length is 15 residues. With V trimmed by 5 bases and J by 3 bases, 9 bases remained unmatched. The CDR3 here is CSADSGINNYNEQFF. The CDR3 bases are TGCAGTGCTGATAGCGGGATTAACAACTACAATGAGCAGTTCTTC.